Presented here are 5 T cell receptor beta chains from one specimen sequenced in a study of blood T cell repertoires in COVID-19. Libraries were prepared by immunoSEQ multiplex PCR; TCRdb keeps only in-frame clonotypes and omits some of them. Of some 300,000 clones detected, roughly 86% appear once; the ten largest clones hold 1.8%. Sample: peripheral blood. Source of these receptors: a woman aged 25 to 39 with COVID-19, enrolled during active disease.

The chain combines TRBV7-9 with TRBJ1-1, with D hard to call. In germline, CDR1 is SEHNR, CDR2 FQNEAQ (reference sequence). This CDR3 is built from 15 residues. With 4 bases removed from V and 0 bases from J, the gap between germline ends came to 12 bases. CDR3 sequence: CASSSAGIMNTEAFF. The CDR3 region has the DNA TGTGCCAGCAGCTCAGCCGGGATTATGAACACTGAAGCTTTCTTT.

The chain combines TRBV4-2 with TRBJ1-1; no clear D. Germline values: CDR1 LGHNA, CDR2 YNFKEQ. The V gene lost 3 bases and the J gene lost 11 bases, with 22 bases spanning the gap. The CDR3 loop spans 15 amino acids. The CDR3 nucleotides read TGTGCCAGCAGCCAGGACTTGTTCTACGGGTTTTCGGCTTTCTTT. This sequence encodes CASSQDLFYGFSAFF.

The chain carries TRBV7-6 and TRBJ2-3; 9 bases map to TRBD2. The V gene's germline CDR1 is SGHVS and CDR2 FNYEAQ. The CDR3 has 15 amino acids. With 8 bases clipped from V and 4 bases from J, the junction kept 10 bases outside the gene matches. The CDR3 here is CASRLNSGGPDTQYF. CDR3 nucleotide sequence: TGTGCCAGCCGCCTAAATAGCGGGGGCCCAGATACGCAGTATTTT.

This sequence joins TRBV11-3 and TRBJ1-4; D is undetermined. From germline, CDR1 is SGHNT and CDR2 YENEEA. The CDR3 is made up of 13 amino acids. V was pared by 0 bases and J by 11 bases, with 10 bases between. The CDR3 nucleotides read TGTGCCAGCAGCTTAGATCCCCGGGGTAAACTGTTTTTT. As protein: CASSLDPRGKLFF.

The chain joins TRBV2 to TRBJ1-3, with D unresolved. The ends were cut back, 8 bases at V and 4 bases at J, with 12 bases in the middle. The CDR3 length is 13 residues. CDR1 is SNHLY, CDR2 FYNNEI, per germline. In DNA form, the CDR3 reads TGTGCCAGCGAAGGAGGGATGGGAAACACCATATATTTT. It translates to CASEGGMGNTIYF.